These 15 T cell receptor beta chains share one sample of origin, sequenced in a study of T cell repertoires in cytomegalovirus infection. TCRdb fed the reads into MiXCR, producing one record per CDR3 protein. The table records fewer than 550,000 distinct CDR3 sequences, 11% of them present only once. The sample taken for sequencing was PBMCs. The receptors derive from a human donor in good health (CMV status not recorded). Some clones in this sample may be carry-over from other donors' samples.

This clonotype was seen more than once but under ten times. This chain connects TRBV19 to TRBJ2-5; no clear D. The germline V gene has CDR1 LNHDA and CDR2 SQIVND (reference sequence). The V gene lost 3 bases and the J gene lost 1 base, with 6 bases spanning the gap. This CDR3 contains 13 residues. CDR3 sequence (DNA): TGTGCCAGTAGTATCCAGTTCCAAGAGACCCAGTACTTC. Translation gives CASSIQFQETQYF. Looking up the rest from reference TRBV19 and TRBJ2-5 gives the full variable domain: DGGITQSPKYLFRKEGQNVTLSCEQNLNHDAMYWYRQDPGQGLRLIYYSQIVNDFQKGDIAEGYSVSREKKESFPLTVTSAQKNPTAFYLCASSIQFQETQYFGPGTRLLVL.

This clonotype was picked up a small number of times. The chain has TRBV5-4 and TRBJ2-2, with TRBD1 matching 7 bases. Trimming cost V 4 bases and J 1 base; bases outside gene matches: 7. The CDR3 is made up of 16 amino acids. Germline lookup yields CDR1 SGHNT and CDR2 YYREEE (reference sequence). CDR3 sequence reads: CASSPLTGRNTGELFF. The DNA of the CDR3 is TGTGCCAGCAGCCCTCTGACAGGGCGGAACACCGGGGAGCTGTTTTTT.

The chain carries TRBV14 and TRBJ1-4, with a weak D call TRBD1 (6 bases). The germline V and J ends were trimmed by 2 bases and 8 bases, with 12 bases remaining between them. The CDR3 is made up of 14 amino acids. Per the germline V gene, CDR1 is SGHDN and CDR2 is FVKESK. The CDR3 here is CASSQQGQIEKLFF. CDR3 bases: TGTGCCAGCAGCCAACAGGGGCAGATCGAAAAACTGTTTTTT.

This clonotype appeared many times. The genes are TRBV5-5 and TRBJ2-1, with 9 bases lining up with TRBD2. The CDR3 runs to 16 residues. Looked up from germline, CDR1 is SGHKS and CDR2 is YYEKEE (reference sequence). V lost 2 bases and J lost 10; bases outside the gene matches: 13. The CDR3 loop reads CASSFLAGDYNFEQFF. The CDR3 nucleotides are TGTGCCAGCAGCTTTTTAGCGGGAGATTACAATTTCGAGCAGTTCTTC.

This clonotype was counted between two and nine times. The CDR3 here is CASSLQVSGNTIYF. CDR3 coding DNA: TGTGCCAGCAGTTTGCAAGTTTCTGGAAACACCATATATTTT. J is TRBJ1-3 and V is TRBV28; D is unclear. The germline V gene has CDR1 MDHEN and CDR2 SYDVKM. V was trimmed by 3 bases and J by 1 base, leaving 7 bases between them. The CDR3 is 14 amino acids.

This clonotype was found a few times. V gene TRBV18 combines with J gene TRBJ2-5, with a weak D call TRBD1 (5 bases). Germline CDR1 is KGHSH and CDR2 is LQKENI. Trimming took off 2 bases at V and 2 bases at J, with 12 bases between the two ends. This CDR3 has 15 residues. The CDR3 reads CASSPRQGTQETQYF. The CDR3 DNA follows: TGTGCCAGCTCACCAAGGCAGGGCACTCAAGAGACCCAGTACTTC. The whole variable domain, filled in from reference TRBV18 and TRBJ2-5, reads NAGVMQNPRHLVRRRGQEARLRCSPMKGHSHVYWYRQLPEEGLKFMVYLQKENIIDESGMPKERFSAEFPKEGPSILRIQQVVRGDSAAYFCASSPRQGTQETQYFGPGTRLLVL.

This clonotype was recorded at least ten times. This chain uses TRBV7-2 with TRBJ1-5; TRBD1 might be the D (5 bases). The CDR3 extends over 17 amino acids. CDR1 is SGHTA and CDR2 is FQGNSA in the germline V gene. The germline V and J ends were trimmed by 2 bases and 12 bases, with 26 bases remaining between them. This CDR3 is CASSLIERWTTPRVQHF. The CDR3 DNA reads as TGTGCCAGCAGCTTAATCGAGCGGTGGACAACCCCAAGAGTCCAGCATTTT.

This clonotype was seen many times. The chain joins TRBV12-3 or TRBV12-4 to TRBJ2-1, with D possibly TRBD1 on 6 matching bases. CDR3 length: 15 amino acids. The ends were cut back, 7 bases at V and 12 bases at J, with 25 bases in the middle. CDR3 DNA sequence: TGTGCCAGCACTCCCGCCGGGACAATGCCTTGGTCGCAGTTCTTC. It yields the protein CASTPAGTMPWSQFF.

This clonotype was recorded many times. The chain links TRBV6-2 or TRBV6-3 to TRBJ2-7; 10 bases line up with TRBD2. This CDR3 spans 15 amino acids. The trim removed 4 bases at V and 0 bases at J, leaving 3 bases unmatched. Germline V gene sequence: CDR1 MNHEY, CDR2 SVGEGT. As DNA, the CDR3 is TGTGCCAGCAGTTCTGGACTAGCGGTCTCCTACGAGCAGTACTTC. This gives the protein CASSSGLAVSYEQYF.

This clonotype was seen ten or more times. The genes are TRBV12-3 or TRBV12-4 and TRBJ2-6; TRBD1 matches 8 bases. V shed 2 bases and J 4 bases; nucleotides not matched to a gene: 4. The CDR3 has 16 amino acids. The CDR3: CASSLQGAQGANVLTF. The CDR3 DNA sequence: TGTGCCAGCAGTTTACAGGGGGCGCAGGGGGCCAACGTCCTGACTTTC.

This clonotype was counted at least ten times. DNA of the CDR3: TGTGCCAGCTCGCGCAGGGAAGAGCAGTACTTC. Protein sequence: CASSRREEQYF. J is TRBJ2-7 and V is TRBV28; possibly TRBD1 for D (5 bases). Germline V gene lookup returns CDR1 MDHEN and CDR2 SYDVKM. The germline V and J ends were trimmed by 8 bases and 7 bases, with 12 bases remaining between them. The CDR3 consists of 11 residues.

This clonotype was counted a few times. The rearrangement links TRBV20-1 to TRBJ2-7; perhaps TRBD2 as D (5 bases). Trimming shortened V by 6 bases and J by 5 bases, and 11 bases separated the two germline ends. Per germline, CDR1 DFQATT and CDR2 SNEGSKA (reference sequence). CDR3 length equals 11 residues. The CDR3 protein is CSARTGHEQYF. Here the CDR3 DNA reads TGCAGTGCCAGGACTGGCCACGAGCAGTACTTC.

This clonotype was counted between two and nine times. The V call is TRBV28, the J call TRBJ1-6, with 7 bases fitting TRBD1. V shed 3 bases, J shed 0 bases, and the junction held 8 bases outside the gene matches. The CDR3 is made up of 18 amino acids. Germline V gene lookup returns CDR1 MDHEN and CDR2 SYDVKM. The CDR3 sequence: CASSFIMDRSSYNSPLHF. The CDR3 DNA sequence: TGTGCCAGCAGTTTCATTATGGACAGGAGCTCCTATAATTCACCCCTCCACTTT.

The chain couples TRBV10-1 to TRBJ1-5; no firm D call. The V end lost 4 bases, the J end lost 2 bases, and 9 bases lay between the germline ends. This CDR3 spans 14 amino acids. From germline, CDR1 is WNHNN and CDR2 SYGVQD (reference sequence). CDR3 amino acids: CASSGWCGNQPQHF. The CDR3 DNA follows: TGCGCCAGCAGTGGGTGGTGTGGCAATCAGCCCCAGCATTTT.

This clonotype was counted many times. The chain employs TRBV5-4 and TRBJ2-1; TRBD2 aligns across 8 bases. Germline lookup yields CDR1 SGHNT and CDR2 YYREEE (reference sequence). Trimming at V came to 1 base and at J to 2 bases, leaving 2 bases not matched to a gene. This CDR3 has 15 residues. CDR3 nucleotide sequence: TGTGCCAGCAGCTTGATGGGACTAGCCTACAATGAGCAGTTCTTC. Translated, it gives CASSLMGLAYNEQFF.